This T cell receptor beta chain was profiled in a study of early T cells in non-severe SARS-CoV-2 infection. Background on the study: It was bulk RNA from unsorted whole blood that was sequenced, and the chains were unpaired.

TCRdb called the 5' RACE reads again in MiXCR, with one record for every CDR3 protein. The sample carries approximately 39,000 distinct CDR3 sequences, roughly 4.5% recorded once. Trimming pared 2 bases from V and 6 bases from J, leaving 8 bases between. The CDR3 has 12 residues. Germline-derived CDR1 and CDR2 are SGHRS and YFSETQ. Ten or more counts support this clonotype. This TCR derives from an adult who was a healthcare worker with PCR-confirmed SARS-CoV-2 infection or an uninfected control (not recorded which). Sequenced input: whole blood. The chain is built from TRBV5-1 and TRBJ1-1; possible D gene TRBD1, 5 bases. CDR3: CASSLTGAEAFF. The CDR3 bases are TGCGCCAGCAGCTTAACAGGCGCTGAAGCTTTCTTT.